The sample holds a few counts of the clone carrying this TCR beta chain. These data are taken from a study of shared clonotypes between healthy human individuals. The wider study: CD4 naive and memory got three plates each, CD8 naive two, CD8 memory one.

The V end lost 6 bases, the J end lost 4 bases, and 15 bases lay between the germline ends. The CDR3 runs to 14 residues. Germline-derived CDR1 and CDR2 are LNHDA and SQIVND (reference sequence). In the original analysis: Junction-only sequences produced by ImmunoSEQ had no quality scores, so filtering differed. The table came from immunoSEQ multiplex PCR; TCRdb's copy has only in-frame clones and leaves some out. From that table come the V and J calls and clone size; the DNA was used to work out D and trimming. The data contain roughly 330,000 clones, 74% of them singletons. The source is a man in his thirties or forties in good health. The chain recombines TRBV19 with TRBJ2-5; a weak D match, TRBD2 (6 bases). Input material: memory CD4+ T cells sorted from blood. The subset denotes: CD45RA-negative fraction. CDR3 in DNA: TGTGCCAGTAGAAAACCTGGGGGAGGAGAGACCCAGTACTTC. Protein product: CASRKPGGGETQYF.